Following are 21 T cell receptor beta chains from one sample sequenced in a study of blood T cell repertoires in COVID-19. Generated by immunoSEQ multiplex PCR, the TCRdb table keeps only in-frame clones and is missing some. The sample gives roughly 340,000 clones, 85% to 90% of which show up once; more than 5.5% is in the top ten. Sequencing was done on a sample of peripheral blood. These receptors all come from a woman in her 70s with COVID-19, enrolled during active disease.

This clone was seen just once. CDR3 amino acids: CASSFGQGATEAFF. In DNA form, the CDR3 reads TGTGCCAGCAGCTTTGGACAGGGGGCCACTGAAGCTTTCTTT. The chain is built from TRBV3-1 (or the pseudogene TRBV3-2) and TRBJ1-1, with 11 bases that match TRBD1. V shed 5 bases, J shed 4 bases, and the junction held 3 bases outside the gene matches. CDR3 length: 14 amino acids. Germline V gene sequence: CDR1 LGHDT, CDR2 YNNKEL (reference sequence).

The V call is TRBV5-8, the J call TRBJ2-5; TRBD2 agrees at 7 bases. CDR1 and CDR2 from the germline V gene are SGHTS and YDEGEE. The length of the CDR3 is 17 residues. The ends lost 3 bases at V and 4 bases at J; junction bases unmatched: 15. In nucleotides, the CDR3 is TGTGCCAGCAGCTCCCGCGGACTAGTGGGCCAAGCAGAGACCCAGTACTTC. Translating gives CASSSRGLVGQAETQYF.

Only one count was recorded for this clone. The CDR3, as DNA: TGCGCCAGCAGCTTGGCGTCTGCGGTGAACACTGAAGCTTTCTTT. Translating it yields CASSLASAVNTEAFF. The chain employs TRBV5-1 and TRBJ1-1; D is unclear. Trimming left V 0 bases short and J 0 bases short, with 9 bases between. From germline, CDR1 is SGHRS and CDR2 YFSETQ. The CDR3 is made up of 15 amino acids. The complete variable domain, with remaining parts taken from reference TRBV5-1 and TRBJ1-1, reads KAGVTQTPRYLIKTRGQQVTLSCSPISGHRSVSWYQQTPGQGLQFLFEYFSETQRNKGNFPGRFSGRQFSNSRSEMNVSTLELGDSALYLCASSLASAVNTEAFFGQGTRLTVV.

The V call is TRBV27, the J call TRBJ2-1; no clear D. This CDR3 spans 15 amino acids. The V and J ends lost 5 bases and 0 bases respectively, with 11 bases between them. Germline CDR1 MNHEY, CDR2 SMNVEV (reference sequence). The CDR3 loop reads CASSQTVSSYNEQFF. For the CDR3, the DNA is TGTGCCAGCAGTCAAACCGTGAGCTCCTACAATGAGCAGTTCTTC.

This clone was observed once. V gene TRBV5-6 combines with J gene TRBJ1-3; 8 bases match TRBD1. V gave up 3 bases and J gave up 0 bases; unmatched junction bases: 2. The CDR3 is 15 residues long. The germline V gene encodes CDR1 SGHDT and CDR2 YYEEEE. The CDR3 bases are TGTGCCAGCAGCTCAGGGGGCTCCTCTGGAAACACCATATATTTT. Translating it yields CASSSGGSSGNTIYF. Complete variable domain (other parts from reference TRBV5-6 and TRBJ1-3): DAGVTQSPTHLIKTRGQQVTLRCSPKSGHDTVSWYQQALGQGPQFIFQYYEEEERQRGNFPDRFSGHQFPNYSSELNVNALLLGDSALYLCASSSGGSSGNTIYFGEGSWLTVV.

The V and J genes are TRBV21-1 and TRBJ2-3; the DNA was not used to check the table's D call, TRBD1. TRBV21-1 corresponds to a pseudogene. CDR3 length: 15 residues. The CDR3 region is CASGGTGILTDTQYF. The CDR3 nucleotides are TGTGCCAGCGGGGGGACAGGGATTCTTACCGATACGCAGTATTTT.

The rearrangement joins TRBV7-2 to TRBJ1-5, with 7 bases that match TRBD1. Germline values: CDR1 SGHTA, CDR2 FQGNSA. This CDR3 is built from 14 residues. V lost 5 bases and J lost 7; bases outside the gene matches: 8. CDR3 protein: CASSTQTGPQPQHF. CDR3 sequence (DNA): TGTGCCAGCAGCACTCAGACAGGGCCCCAGCCCCAGCATTTT.

The V call is TRBV10-2, the J call TRBJ2-7, with TRBD2 as a possible D gene (5 bases). This CDR3 contains 12 residues. Trimming took 4 bases from V and 7 from J, leaving 11 bases between them. Germline CDR1 and CDR2: WSHSY and SAAADI. The CDR3 here is CASSVRTGEQYF. The CDR3 region has the DNA TGCGCCAGCAGTGTCCGGACTGGGGAGCAGTACTTC.

The J gene is TRBJ2-3, the V gene TRBV5-1, with D tentatively TRBD1 (6 bases). The ends were cut back, 4 bases at V and 5 bases at J, with 11 bases in the middle. The CDR3 has 13 amino acids. Germline CDR1 and CDR2: SGHRS and YFSETQ. The CDR3 bases are TGCGCCAGCAGCACACAGGGAGTAGATACGCAGTATTTT. Its protein product is CASSTQGVDTQYF.

The chain joins TRBV4-1 to TRBJ2-1; 7 nucleotides line up with TRBD2. The CDR3 runs to 17 residues. The ends lost 3 bases at V and 2 bases at J; junction bases unmatched: 10. Germline CDR1 and CDR2: MGHRA and YSYEKL. The CDR3 here is CASSQAETGTTYNEQFF. The CDR3 nucleotides are TGCGCCAGCAGCCAGGCCGAAACCGGGACTACCTACAATGAGCAGTTCTTC.

This clone appeared once. CDR3 in DNA: TGTGCCAGCAGCTTAGCCAGACAGGGTCTCTACAATGAGCAGTTCTTC. Translating it yields CASSLARQGLYNEQFF. This chain joins TRBV11-2 and TRBJ2-1; 7 bases match TRBD1. V gave up 1 base and J gave up 3 bases; unmatched junction bases: 6. This CDR3 is built from 16 residues. The germline gives CDR1 SGHAT, CDR2 FQNNGV.

The CDR3 loop reads CASSQFYTQGSTNEKLFF. The CDR3, as DNA: TGTGCCAGCAGCCAATTCTATACACAGGGCTCAACTAATGAAAAACTGTTTTTT. The chain is built from TRBV4-2 and TRBJ1-4; a weak D match, TRBD1 (6 bases). The germline V gene has CDR1 LGHNA and CDR2 YNFKEQ. Trimming cost V 2 bases and J 0 bases, with 16 bases left between them. The CDR3 sequence is 18 residues long.

The chain carries TRBV5-1 and TRBJ1-5; D remains ambiguous. Germline-derived CDR1 and CDR2 are SGHRS and YFSETQ. The germline V and J ends were trimmed by 6 bases and 2 bases, with 15 bases remaining between them. This CDR3 has 15 residues. The CDR3: CASKPNLSRNQPQHF. The CDR3 DNA is TGCGCCAGCAAGCCAAACCTAAGCCGCAATCAGCCCCAGCATTTT.

The V gene is TRBV3-1 (or the pseudogene TRBV3-2), the J gene TRBJ2-5; a weak D match, TRBD2 (7 bases). The CDR3 contains 13 residues. The ends were cut back, 4 bases at V and 5 bases at J, with 11 bases in the middle. The V gene's germline CDR1 is LGHDT and CDR2 YNNKEL (reference sequence). The DNA of the CDR3 is TGTGCCAGCAGCCTTGGGAGGGGGGAGACCCAGTACTTC. Its protein product is CASSLGRGETQYF.

The chain carries TRBV28 and TRBJ1-5; 8 bases map to TRBD1. Looked up from germline, CDR1 is MDHEN and CDR2 is SYDVKM. The CDR3 runs to 15 residues. J was trimmed by 6 bases and V by 5 bases; bases with no gene match: 9. In nucleotides, the CDR3 is TGTGCCAGCAGTGCACGGGACAGGAAGATTCAGCCCCAGCATTTT. It translates to CASSARDRKIQPQHF.

The chain recombines TRBV13 with TRBJ1-1; D unclear. V was cut by 5 bases and J by 0 bases, with 25 bases left in between. This CDR3 region has 19 residues. From germline, CDR1 is PRHDT and CDR2 FYEKMQ (reference sequence). The CDR3 reads CASSARYEGTGSMNTEAFF. The CDR3 DNA reads as TGTGCCAGCAGCGCCCGGTATGAGGGTACGGGGTCTATGAACACTGAAGCTTTCTTT. The full variable domain, completed using reference TRBV13 and TRBJ1-1, is AAGVIQSPRHLIKEKRETATLKCYPIPRHDTVYWYQQGPGQDPQFLISFYEKMQSDKGSIPDRFSAQQFSDYHSELNMSSLELGDSALYFCASSARYEGTGSMNTEAFFGQGTRLTVV.

V usage is TRBV5-1 and J usage is TRBJ2-5; the match to TRBD1 covers 11 bases. The CDR3 is 15 amino acids. The junction had 6 bases not matched to a gene; V was cut back by 3 bases and J by 5 bases. From germline, CDR1 is SGHRS and CDR2 YFSETQ. The chain's CDR3 is CASSSGTGGAETQYF. For the CDR3, the DNA is TGCGCCAGCAGCTCCGGGACAGGGGGGGCGGAGACCCAGTACTTC. Variable domain in full (rest from reference TRBV5-1 and TRBJ2-5): KAGVTQTPRYLIKTRGQQVTLSCSPISGHRSVSWYQQTPGQGLQFLFEYFSETQRNKGNFPGRFSGRQFSNSRSEMNVSTLELGDSALYLCASSSGTGGAETQYFGPGTRLLVL.

In its sample, this clone was seen a few times. The genes are TRBV5-6 and TRBJ1-3; D unclear. CDR3 length equals 15 residues. Germline assignment: CDR1 SGHDT and CDR2 YYEEEE. Deletions cut 4 bases from V and 2 bases from J, with 13 bases between. CDR3 residues: CASSPWTKAGNTIYF. CDR3 nucleotides: TGTGCCAGCAGCCCTTGGACTAAGGCTGGAAACACCATATATTTT. Full variable domain (rest looked up from reference TRBV5-6 and TRBJ1-3): DAGVTQSPTHLIKTRGQQVTLRCSPKSGHDTVSWYQQALGQGPQFIFQYYEEEERQRGNFPDRFSGHQFPNYSSELNVNALLLGDSALYLCASSPWTKAGNTIYFGEGSWLTVV.

This clone showed up just once. The rearrangement joins TRBV28 to TRBJ1-2, with D perhaps TRBD1 (5 bases). This CDR3 has 14 residues. The germline V and J ends were trimmed by 2 bases and 4 bases, with 11 bases remaining between them. Per germline, CDR1 MDHEN and CDR2 SYDVKM. The DNA of the CDR3 is TGTGCCAGCAGTTTAAAGGGGTCCGCCTATGGCTACACCTTC. Protein product: CASSLKGSAYGYTF.

V and J are TRBV5-1 and TRBJ2-2; tentative D call: TRBD2 (6 bases). The CDR3 sequence is 19 residues long. From germline, CDR1 is SGHRS and CDR2 YFSETQ. Trimming removed 1 base at V and 0 bases at J, with 19 bases between. In nucleotides, the CDR3 is TGCGCCAGCAGCTTGAGGAGGGAAAAATTAAGAACGAACACCGGGGAGCTGTTTTTT. Translated, it gives CASSLRREKLRTNTGELFF.

V is TRBV6-5 and J is TRBJ1-2; D is unresolved. Germline loops: CDR1 MNHEY, CDR2 SVGAGI. Trimming took off 8 bases at V and 0 bases at J, with 7 bases between the two ends. The CDR3 has 12 residues. The chain's CDR3 is CASAKANYGYTF. CDR3 nucleotide sequence: TGTGCCAGCGCGAAAGCTAACTATGGCTACACCTTC.